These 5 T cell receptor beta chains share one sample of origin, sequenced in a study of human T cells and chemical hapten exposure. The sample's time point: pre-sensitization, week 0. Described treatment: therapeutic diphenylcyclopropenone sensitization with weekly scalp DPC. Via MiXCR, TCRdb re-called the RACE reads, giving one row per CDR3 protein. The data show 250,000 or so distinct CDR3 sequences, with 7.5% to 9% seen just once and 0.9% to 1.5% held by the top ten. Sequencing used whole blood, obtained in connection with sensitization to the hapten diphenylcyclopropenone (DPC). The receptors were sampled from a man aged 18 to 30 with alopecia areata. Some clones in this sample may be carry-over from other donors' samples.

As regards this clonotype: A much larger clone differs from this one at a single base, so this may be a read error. CDR3 sequence (DNA): TGCAGCGTTGAAGACAGGGAGGTTGAAAAACTGTCTTTT. Translating gives CSVEDREVEKLSF. This sequence joins TRBV29-1 and TRBJ1-4; a weak D match, TRBD1 (5 bases). The CDR3 totals 13 residues. Germline-derived CDR1 and CDR2 are SQVTM and ANQGSEA.

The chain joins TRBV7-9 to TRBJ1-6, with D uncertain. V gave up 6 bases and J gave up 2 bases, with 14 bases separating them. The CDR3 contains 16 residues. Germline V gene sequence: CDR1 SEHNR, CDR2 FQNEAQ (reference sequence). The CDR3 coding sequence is TGTGCCAGCAGTCAAAGGAGGATGACCTATAATTCACCCCTCCACTTT. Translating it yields CASSQRRMTYNSPLHF.

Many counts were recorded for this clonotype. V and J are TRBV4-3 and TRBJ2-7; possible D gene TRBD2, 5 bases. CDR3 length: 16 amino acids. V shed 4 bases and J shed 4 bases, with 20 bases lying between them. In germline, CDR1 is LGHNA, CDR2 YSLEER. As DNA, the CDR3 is TGCGCCAGCAGCCCTAGCCTCCCGGCACGGCCGTACGAGCAGTACTTC. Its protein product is CASSPSLPARPYEQYF.

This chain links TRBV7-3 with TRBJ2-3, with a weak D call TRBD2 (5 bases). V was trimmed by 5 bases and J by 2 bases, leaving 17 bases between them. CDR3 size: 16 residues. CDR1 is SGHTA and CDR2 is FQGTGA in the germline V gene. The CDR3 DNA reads TGTGCCAGCAGCCCACGAGGCGGGTCTCTCACAGATACGCAGTATTTT. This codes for CASSPRGGSLTDTQYF.

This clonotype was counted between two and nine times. CDR3 loop: CASRGDYSTGELFF. The CDR3 DNA follows: TGCGCCAGCAGAGGGGACTACAGCACCGGGGAGCTGTTTTTT. The V call is TRBV4-3, the J call TRBJ2-2; 7 bases are shared with TRBD2. Germline CDR1 is LGHNA and CDR2 is YSLEER. The CDR3 sequence is 14 residues long. The ends lost 6 bases at V and 4 bases at J; junction bases unmatched: 5.